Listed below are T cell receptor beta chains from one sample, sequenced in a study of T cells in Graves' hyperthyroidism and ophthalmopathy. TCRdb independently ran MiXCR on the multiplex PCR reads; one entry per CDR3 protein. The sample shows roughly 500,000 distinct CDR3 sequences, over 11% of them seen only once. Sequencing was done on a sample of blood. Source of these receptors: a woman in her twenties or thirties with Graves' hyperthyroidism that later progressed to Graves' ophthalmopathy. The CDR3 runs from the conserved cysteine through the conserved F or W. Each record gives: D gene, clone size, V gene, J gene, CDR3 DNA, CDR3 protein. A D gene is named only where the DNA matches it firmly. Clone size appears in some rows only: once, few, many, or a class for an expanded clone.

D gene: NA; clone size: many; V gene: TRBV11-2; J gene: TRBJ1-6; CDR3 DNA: TGTGCCAGCAGCCGACCAGCCAGGGATAATTCACCCCTCCACTTT; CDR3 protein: CASSRPARDNSPLHF
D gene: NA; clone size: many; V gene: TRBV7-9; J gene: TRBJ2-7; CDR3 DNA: TGTGCCAGCAGCTCGGACGCTGTCCTCTACGAGCAGTACTTC; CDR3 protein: CASSSDAVLYEQYF
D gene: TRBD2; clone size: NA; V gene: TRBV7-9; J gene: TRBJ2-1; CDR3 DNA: TGTGCCAGCAGCTTAGAGCTGGCGGGAGGGTTAAATGAGCAGTTCTTC; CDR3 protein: CASSLELAGGLNEQFF
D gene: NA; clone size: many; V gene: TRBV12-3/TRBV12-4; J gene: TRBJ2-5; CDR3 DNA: TGTGCCAGCAGTGCTTCGACCCGGGCTCGGGGGGAGACCCAGTACTTC; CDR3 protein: CASSASTRARGETQYF
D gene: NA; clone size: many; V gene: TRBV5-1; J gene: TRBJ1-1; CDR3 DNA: TGCGCCAGCAGCTTGAACGCGAACGGTGGGAACACTGAAGCTTTCTTT; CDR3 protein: CASSLNANGGNTEAFF
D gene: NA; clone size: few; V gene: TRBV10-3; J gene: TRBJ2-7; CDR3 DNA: TGTGCCATCGACTCAGGGTCTCCCTACGAGCAGTACTTC; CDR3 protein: CAIDSGSPYEQYF
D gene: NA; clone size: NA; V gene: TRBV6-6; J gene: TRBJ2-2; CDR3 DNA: TGTGCCAGCAGTTACATTTTGGGGGAGCTGTTTTTT; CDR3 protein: CASSYILGELFF
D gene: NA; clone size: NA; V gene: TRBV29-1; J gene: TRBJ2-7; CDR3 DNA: TGCAGCGTTGAAGCGGCAAGCTCCTACGAGCAGTACTTC; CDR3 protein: CSVEAASSYEQYF
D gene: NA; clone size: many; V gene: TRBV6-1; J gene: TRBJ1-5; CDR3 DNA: TGTGCCAGCAGTCTTGCGGGTGTCAATCAGCCCCAGCATTTT; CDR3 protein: CASSLAGVNQPQHF
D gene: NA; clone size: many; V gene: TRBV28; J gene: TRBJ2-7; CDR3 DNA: TGTGCCAGCAGTTTCCCACAGGAAAGCTCCTACGAGCAGTACTTC; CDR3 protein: CASSFPQESSYEQYF
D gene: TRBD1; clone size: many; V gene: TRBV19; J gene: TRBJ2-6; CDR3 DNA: TGTGCCAGTAGTGTCGCGGCAGGGGGCAGTTCTGGGGCCAACGTCCTGACTTTC; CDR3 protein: CASSVAAGGSSGANVLTF
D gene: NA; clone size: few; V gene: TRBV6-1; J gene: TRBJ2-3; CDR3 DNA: TGTGCCAGCCAGCGGACCACAGATACGCAGTATTTT; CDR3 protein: CASQRTTDTQYF
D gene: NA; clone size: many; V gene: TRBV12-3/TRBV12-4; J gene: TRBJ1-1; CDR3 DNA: TGTGCCAGCTTTTCAACGAACACTGAAGCTTTCTTT; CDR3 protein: CASFSTNTEAFF